Below are 27 T cell receptor beta chains sequenced from a single sample in a study of cytomegalovirus exposure and HLA in healthy donors. This table comes from immunoSEQ multiplex PCR, and its TCRdb copy is limited to in-frame clones, with some not included. The sample consists of 140,000 to 150,000 clones, over 90% of them appearing once. The sequenced sample consisted of PBMCs. Source of these receptors: a man aged 18 to 35 in good health and CMV-seropositive.

This rearrangement joins TRBV10-3 to TRBJ2-2, with 11 bases fitting TRBD2. The J segment lost 1 base and the V segment lost 10 bases, leaving 5 bases of the junction unmatched. CDR3 length: 15 residues. CDR1 ENHRY and CDR2 SYGVKD come from the germline V gene. CDR3 sequence: CATGTSGGNTGELFF. Here the CDR3 DNA reads TGTGCCACAGGGACTAGCGGAGGGAACACCGGGGAGCTGTTTTTT.

The CDR3 region is CAWGGEVTGELFF. In nucleotides, the CDR3 is TGTGCCTGGGGAGGGGAGGTTACCGGGGAGCTGTTTTTT. V gene TRBV30 combines with J gene TRBJ2-2, with D tentatively TRBD2 (6 bases). The CDR3 sequence is 13 residues long. V shed 5 bases and J shed 5 bases, with 12 bases lying between them. The V gene's germline CDR1 is GTSNPN and CDR2 SVGIG (reference sequence).

The chain links TRBV7-9 to TRBJ2-7; D gene ambiguous. With 2 bases removed from V and 6 bases from J, the gap between germline ends came to 5 bases. The CDR3 has 11 amino acids. The germline V gene has CDR1 SEHNR and CDR2 FQNEAQ (reference sequence). CDR3 amino acids: CASSLTSEQYF. Here the CDR3 DNA reads TGTGCCAGCAGCTTAACCAGCGAGCAGTACTTC.

This clone was picked up one time. The rearrangement uses TRBV6-5 and TRBJ2-5; D is perhaps TRBD1 (6 bases). Trimming stripped 8 bases from V and 5 bases from J, with 15 bases between. The CDR3 is 13 residues long. Germline V CDR1 and CDR2: MNHEY, SVGAGI. CDR3 residues: CASLRDTGETQYF. In nucleotides, the CDR3 is TGTGCCAGCCTCCGGGACACCGGGGAGACCCAGTACTTC.

This chain connects TRBV18 to TRBJ2-2, with TRBD2 matching over 14 bases. The J segment lost 4 bases and the V segment lost 3 bases, leaving 7 bases of the junction unmatched. Germline values: CDR1 KGHSH, CDR2 LQKENI. The CDR3 has 18 residues. CDR3 sequence reads: CASSPLGTSGRSTGELFF. CDR3 coding DNA: TGTGCCAGCTCACCTCTCGGGACTAGCGGGAGAAGCACCGGGGAGCTGTTTTTT.

This chain connects TRBV5-4 to TRBJ2-1; TRBD2 agrees at 10 bases. Losses at the gene ends were 3 bases for V and 6 bases for J; bases not matched to a gene: 6. This CDR3 is 15 amino acids long. The V gene's germline CDR1 is SGHNT and CDR2 YYREEE (reference sequence). This CDR3 is CASSSSSGRGNEQFF. As DNA, the CDR3 is TGTGCCAGCAGCTCGTCTAGCGGGAGAGGCAATGAGCAGTTCTTC.

The genes are TRBV18 and TRBJ2-2, with D tentatively TRBD1 (6 bases). Germline V gives CDR1 KGHSH, CDR2 LQKENI. The CDR3 is 15 amino acids. V was cut by 1 base and J by 4 bases, with 10 bases left in between. DNA for the CDR3: TGTGCCAGCTCACCACGACAGGATGCCACCGGGGAGCTGTTTTTT. Translation gives CASSPRQDATGELFF.

The rearrangement links TRBV9 to TRBJ2-3; 11 bases match TRBD2. Germline V CDR1 and CDR2: SGDLS, YYNGEE. The junction had 5 bases not matched to a gene; V was cut back by 3 bases and J by 2 bases. The length of the CDR3 is 16 residues. CDR3 in DNA: TGTGCCAGCAGCGGGGGACTAGCGGAGACCACAGATACGCAGTATTTT. Translated: CASSGGLAETTDTQYF.

The chain links TRBV4-1 to TRBJ2-7; the match to TRBD2 covers 7 bases. CDR3 size: 15 residues. The germline gives CDR1 MGHRA, CDR2 YSYEKL. After removal of 4 bases from V and 4 bases from J, the junction contained 10 bases not matched to a gene. The CDR3 DNA reads as TGCGCCAGCAGCCTAGAGGCTAGCGGCAATTACGAGCAGTACTTC. As protein: CASSLEASGNYEQYF.

V is TRBV11-3 and J is TRBJ2-1, with TRBD2 identical over 11 bases. Germline CDR1 is SGHNT and CDR2 is YENEEA. CDR3 length: 15 amino acids. V shed 1 base and J 8 bases; nucleotides not matched to a gene: 4. CDR3 nucleotides: TGTGCCAGCAGCTTAGCACTAGCGGGAGTGGATGAGCAGTTCTTC. Amino acids: CASSLALAGVDEQFF. The full variable domain, rest sourced from reference TRBV11-3 and TRBJ2-1, is EAGVVQSPRYKIIEKKQPVAFWCNPISGHNTLYWYLQNLGQGPELLIRYENEEAVDDSQLPKDRFSAERLKGVDSTLKIQPAELGDSAVYLCASSLALAGVDEQFFGPGTRLTVL.

V and J are TRBV13 and TRBJ1-6, with D perhaps TRBD1 (5 bases). Germline values: CDR1 PRHDT, CDR2 FYEKMQ (reference sequence). The CDR3 runs to 15 residues. The germline V and J ends were trimmed by 5 bases and 4 bases, with 12 bases remaining between them. The CDR3 here is CASSPRQTYNSPLHF. CDR3 coding DNA: TGTGCCAGCAGCCCCAGACAGACGTATAATTCACCCCTCCACTTT.

V is TRBV6-5 and J is TRBJ2-5; 10 bases align to TRBD1. After removal of 2 bases from V and 5 bases from J, the junction contained 8 bases not matched to a gene. CDR3 length: 16 amino acids. The germline V gene has CDR1 MNHEY and CDR2 SVGAGI. This chain's CDR3 is CASSYHSTGGDETQYF. The CDR3 nucleotides are TGTGCCAGCAGTTACCATTCGACAGGGGGCGACGAGACCCAGTACTTC.

The V call is TRBV6-5, the J call TRBJ1-2; D remains ambiguous. V lost 5 bases, J lost 8 bases, and 9 bases lay in between. CDR1 and CDR2 (germline): MNHEY, SVGAGI. The CDR3 loop spans 11 amino acids. CDR3 nucleotide sequence: TGTGCCAGCAGTGAAGCGAAGGGCTACACCTTC. Translating gives CASSEAKGYTF.

V is TRBV15 and J is TRBJ2-5; 7 bases map to TRBD2. Germline values: CDR1 LNHNV, CDR2 YYDKDF (reference sequence). There are 16 residues in the CDR3. V was pared by 3 bases and J by 4 bases, with 11 bases of the junction left unmatched. CDR3: CATSRFLLGGGETQYF. As DNA, the CDR3 is TGTGCCACCAGCAGGTTTCTACTCGGCGGGGGAGAGACCCAGTACTTC.

The chain combines TRBV28 with TRBJ2-1; 11 bases agree with TRBD2. The CDR3 runs to 17 residues. Trimming at V came to 6 bases and at J to 8 bases, leaving 15 bases not matched to a gene. CDR1 and CDR2 (germline): MDHEN, SYDVKM. CDR3 DNA: TGTGCCAGCAGGGATCTTAGCGGGAGGGCCTCGGGACATGAGCAGTTCTTC. It specifies CASRDLSGRASGHEQFF.

The rearrangement joins TRBV5-1 to TRBJ2-1, with TRBD2 identical over 13 bases. Per germline, CDR1 SGHRS and CDR2 YFSETQ. The V and J ends lost 3 bases and 2 bases, in that order; junction bases with no gene match: 2. This CDR3 has 16 residues. The CDR3 loop is CASSSGTSGTYNEQFF. The CDR3, as DNA: TGCGCCAGCAGCTCTGGGACTAGCGGGACCTACAATGAGCAGTTCTTC.

This clone was picked up one time. The chain has TRBV30 and TRBJ2-7; 9 bases agree with TRBD2. The CDR3 spans 12 residues. Per germline, CDR1 GTSNPN and CDR2 SVGIG (reference sequence). CDR3 nucleotide sequence: TGTGCTGGCGGGAGGGCAACCTACGAGCAGTACTTC. Its protein product is CAGGRATYEQYF.

This chain joins TRBV30 and TRBJ2-2, with 9 nucleotides matching TRBD1. The V and J ends lost 4 bases and 5 bases, in that order; junction bases with no gene match: 5. The germline gives CDR1 GTSNPN, CDR2 SVGIG (reference sequence). This CDR3 region has 14 residues. The CDR3: CAWNRGLGTGELFF. Written as DNA, the CDR3 is TGTGCCTGGAACAGGGGGCTTGGTACCGGGGAGCTGTTTTTT.

The chain links TRBV28 to TRBJ2-5; no firm D call. In germline, CDR1 is MDHEN, CDR2 SYDVKM. CDR3 length: 17 residues. The V and J ends lost 7 bases and 2 bases respectively, with 23 bases between them. The CDR3 DNA reads as TGTGCCAGCATCCCGTCCCAATCCCGCAGGAAACAAGAGACCCAGTACTTC. It encodes CASIPSQSRRKQETQYF.

V gene TRBV27 combines with J gene TRBJ2-3, with 7 bases identical to TRBD1. Germline CDR1 is MNHEY and CDR2 is SMNVEV (reference sequence). J lost 5 bases, V lost 5 bases, and 7 bases had no gene match. CDR3 length: 14 residues. The CDR3 here is CASSPLDRRDTQYF. The CDR3 DNA reads as TGTGCCAGCAGTCCCTTGGACAGGAGAGATACGCAGTATTTT.

This clone has more than one count but fewer than ten. Other nucleotide sequences in the sample specify the same CDR3. The chain is built from TRBV5-1 and TRBJ2-7; 7 nucleotides line up with TRBD1. Germline V CDR1 and CDR2: SGHRS, YFSETQ. The CDR3 loop spans 14 amino acids. V dropped 0 bases and J dropped 3; count of bases not matched to a gene: 3. The CDR3 nucleotides read TGCGCCAGCAGCTTGGGGACAGGAGGCTACGAGCAGTACTTC. This encodes CASSLGTGGYEQYF.

The chain joins TRBV7-9 to TRBJ1-1; no clear D gene. V was shortened by 1 base and J by 4 bases, with 10 bases between the two germline ends. Germline CDR1 is SEHNR and CDR2 is FQNEAQ (reference sequence). The CDR3 totals 14 residues. CDR3: CASSLERKVTEAFF. In nucleotides, the CDR3 is TGTGCCAGCAGCTTAGAGAGGAAAGTCACTGAAGCTTTCTTT.

The sample holds one count of this clone. The chain uses TRBV30 and TRBJ2-7; tentative D call: TRBD1 (6 bases). The CDR3 sequence is 14 residues long. In germline, CDR1 is GTSNPN, CDR2 SVGIG (reference sequence). Trimming shortened V by 0 bases and J by 2 bases, and 11 bases separated the two germline ends. The CDR3: CAWSVPDSPYEQYF. CDR3 sequence (DNA): TGTGCCTGGAGTGTACCGGACAGCCCCTACGAGCAGTACTTC.

This clone was seen only once. V usage is TRBV28 and J usage is TRBJ2-6; 14 bases match TRBD2. J was trimmed by 0 bases and V by 1 base; bases with no gene match: 14. The V gene's germline CDR1 is MDHEN and CDR2 SYDVKM. This CDR3 region has 23 residues. The CDR3 is CASSLYRLAGGSILPSGANVLTF. The CDR3 DNA reads TGTGCCAGCAGTTTATACCGACTAGCGGGAGGGTCTATTCTTCCCTCTGGGGCCAACGTCCTGACTTTC.

Turning to this clone: One junction end does not reproduce the germline sequence, and a read error may be involved. The chain couples TRBV7-2 to TRBJ1-2; 9 positions match TRBD1. The CDR3 consists of 14 residues. The germline CDR1 and CDR2 sequences are SGHTA and FQGNSA. CDR3 DNA: TGTGCCAGCAGCCGTACAGGGGGCGGGAGGATCCTACTCTTC. It translates to CASSRTGGGRILLF.

This sequence joins TRBV7-2 and TRBJ2-1; 7 bases agree with TRBD2. This CDR3 comprises 16 residues. CDR1 is SGHTA, CDR2 FQGNSA, per germline. After removal of 4 bases from V and 6 bases from J, the junction contained 12 bases not matched to a gene. CDR3 sequence (DNA): TGTGCCAGCAGCTGGCCTGGGACTACCCTCCGCAATGAGCAGTTCTTC. The encoded protein is CASSWPGTTLRNEQFF.

This chain's CDR3 is CASSRRQGETEAFF. As DNA, the CDR3 is TGTGCCAGCTCACGCCGACAGGGGGAAACTGAAGCTTTCTTT. The rearrangement uses TRBV18 and TRBJ1-1, with 9 bases fitting TRBD1. V lost 4 bases, J lost 5 bases, and 5 bases stayed unmatched. Germline CDR1 KGHSH, CDR2 LQKENI. There are 14 residues in the CDR3.